This entry describes one T cell receptor (beta chain). Generated by immunoSEQ multiplex PCR, the TCRdb table keeps only in-frame clones and is missing some. Of 85,000 to 100,000 clones in the sample, around 94% were seen once. These data are taken from a study of T cell changes during pregnancy in multiple sclerosis. CDR1 LGHNA and CDR2 YSLEER come from the germline V gene. Trimming took 1 base from V and 1 from J, leaving 13 bases between them. This CDR3 spans 16 amino acids. The sequence was obtained from a female donor with multiple sclerosis, enrolled in a pregnancy study. The chain joins TRBV4-3 to TRBJ1-1; D perhaps matches TRBD1 (6 bases). The sequenced sample was peripheral blood, obtained after pregnancy. The CDR3 DNA reads TGCGCCAGCAGCCAAGTGTTAGGGACAAGGAACACTGAAGCTTTCTTT. This sequence encodes CASSQVLGTRNTEAFF.